Listed here are 5 T cell receptor beta chains from one sample, sequenced in a study of T cells after yellow fever vaccination. Each CDR3 protein gets one entry after TCRdb re-called the 5' RACE reads with MiXCR. The data show fewer than 150,000 distinct CDR3 sequences, with 7.7% seen just once and less than 0.95% held by the top ten. Sequencing used CD4+ T cells sorted from PBMCs, obtained 5 days after the yellow fever booster vaccination. All receptors derive from a man aged 25-45 years who received the YFV17D yellow fever vaccine.

On this clonotype: A much more abundant neighbour one base away suggests this may be a read error. The chain carries TRBV7-9 and TRBJ2-5; 9 bases are a match to TRBD1. This CDR3 spans 15 amino acids. Losses at the gene ends were 6 bases for V and 5 bases for J; bases not matched to a gene: 10. The germline gives CDR1 SEHNR, CDR2 FQNEAQ (reference sequence). The CDR3 DNA follows: TGTGCCAGCAGTTCCCGGGACAGGGTATGCGAGACCCAGTACTTC. This encodes CASSSRDRVCETQYF.

There are many counts of this clonotype. The chain recombines TRBV6-2 or TRBV6-3 with TRBJ2-1; 7 nucleotides agree with TRBD2. The CDR3 totals 14 residues. Germline CDR1 MNHEY, CDR2 SVGEGT. Unmatched junction bases numbered 10, after V lost 7 bases and J lost 7 bases. CDR3 sequence (DNA): TGTGCCAGCACTGGCGGGAGTAGAAGGAATGAGCAGTTCTTC. This sequence encodes CASTGGSRRNEQFF.

On this clonotype: A single base separates this from a much larger clone, so it may be a read error. This chain uses TRBV12-3 or TRBV12-4 with TRBJ1-3; tentatively, D is TRBD1 (6 bases). The CDR3 totals 15 residues. The CDR3 nucleotides read TGTGCCAGCACCGAGGGGGGGACATATCGAAACACCATGTATTTT. It specifies CASTEGGTYRNTMYF.

The sample holds many counts of this clonotype. The chain recombines TRBV5-4 with TRBJ2-2, with 9 bases matching TRBD1. V shed 5 bases and J 3 bases; nucleotides not matched to a gene: 8. The CDR3 length is 16 residues. Per germline, CDR1 SGHNT and CDR2 YYREEE (reference sequence). This CDR3 is CASRQTGGAHTGELFF. The DNA for the CDR3 is TGTGCCAGCAGACAAACAGGGGGCGCGCACACCGGGGAGCTGTTTTTT.

The sample holds many counts of this clonotype. The V and J genes are TRBV20-1 and TRBJ2-7; tentative D call: TRBD2 (6 bases). The CDR3 length is 13 residues. V gave up 2 bases and J gave up 2 bases, with 10 bases separating them. Per the germline V gene, CDR1 is DFQATT and CDR2 is SNEGSKA (reference sequence). CDR3 in amino acids: CSARRPSAYEQYF. The CDR3 nucleotides read TGCAGTGCTAGACGGCCTAGCGCCTACGAGCAGTACTTC.